These T cell receptor beta chains were read from a single sample in a study of T cells after yellow fever vaccination. TCRdb analysed the 5' RACE reads with MiXCR anew, one entry per CDR3 protein. The sample has approximately 300,000 distinct CDR3 sequences; roughly 10% are singletons. Sequences were derived from CD4+ T cells sorted from PBMCs, sampled 45 days after the yellow fever booster vaccination. The receptors stem from a man aged 18 to 30 who received the YFV17D yellow fever vaccine. CDR3s leave out the opening cysteine and the closing phenylalanine or tryptophan.

V: TRBV5-5
J: TRBJ2-3
CDR3: ASSPEAGRGTDTQY

V: TRBV12-3/TRBV12-4
J: TRBJ2-7
CDR3: ASSLTEFYEQY

V: TRBV7-6
J: TRBJ1-1
CDR3: ASSRTGPDLAF

V: TRBV5-1
J: TRBJ1-2
CDR3: ASSLDSGVRRYT

V: TRBV7-2
J: TRBJ2-7
CDR3: ASSLKGQGSSSSYEQY

V: TRBV5-5
J: TRBJ1-1
CDR3: ASSLAGRAEAF

V: TRBV6-2/TRBV6-3
J: TRBJ2-5
CDR3: ASSHTSGGETQY

V: TRBV10-1
J: TRBJ1-1
CDR3: ASSESPRPKATEAF

V: TRBV6-1
J: TRBJ2-3
CDR3: ASRPQDRVDTQY

V: TRBV5-5
J: TRBJ1-2
CDR3: ASSTGTGALYGYT

V: TRBV24-1
J: TRBJ2-2
CDR3: ATSDLEQGRPGELF

V: TRBV18
J: TRBJ1-3
CDR3: ASSQTDGLGNTIY

V: TRBV25-1
J: TRBJ1-6
CDR3: ASSRVSPPSPLH

V: TRBV10-3
J: TRBJ1-1
CDR3: AISEATIRLNTEAF

V: TRBV20-1
J: TRBJ1-5
CDR3: SARRGWGSNQPQH

V: TRBV4-3
J: TRBJ2-5
CDR3: ASSQQGSKETQY

V: TRBV7-9
J: TRBJ1-1
CDR3: ASTAQGEYTEAF

V: TRBV24-1
J: TRBJ2-1
CDR3: ATSDFRTGKGQF

V: TRBV6-4
J: TRBJ1-1
CDR3: ASRAQVYTEAF

V: TRBV5-1
J: TRBJ1-2
CDR3: ASSLGPARHYGYT

V: TRBV5-1
J: TRBJ2-2
CDR3: ASTGTAYTGELF

V: TRBV10-1
J: TRBJ1-6
CDR3: ARLPGDGDSPLH

V: TRBV5-1
J: TRBJ2-2
CDR3: ASSFGDPGELF

V: TRBV5-1
J: TRBJ1-4
CDR3: ASSVPTGGGMGEKLF

V: TRBV5-5
J: TRBJ2-7
CDR3: ASSLWGRAREQY

V: TRBV5-1
J: TRBJ1-1
CDR3: ASSLAGFSEAF

V: TRBV5-4
J: TRBJ2-3
CDR3: ASSPRGQEADTQY

V: TRBV5-1
J: TRBJ1-4
CDR3: ASSLTQYNEKLF

V: TRBV9
J: TRBJ1-6
CDR3: ASSVTGNSPLH

V: TRBV3-1
J: TRBJ2-5
CDR3: ASSQGGTGGWNQY

V: TRBV29-1
J: TRBJ2-7
CDR3: SVPGQGAREQY

V: TRBV6-5
J: TRBJ2-3
CDR3: ASSYSRGDTQY

V: TRBV2
J: TRBJ1-5
CDR3: ASTETQGWNQPQH

V: TRBV7-9
J: TRBJ1-1
CDR3: ANTRPSSTEAF

V: TRBV25-1
J: TRBJ2-7
CDR3: ASSDGGGGGEQY

V: TRBV7-2
J: TRBJ1-5
CDR3: ASSFPGQPQH

V: TRBV6-2/TRBV6-3
J: TRBJ1-5
CDR3: ASRGEGPANQPQH

V: TRBV5-4
J: TRBJ2-7
CDR3: ASRGDGFYEQY

V: TRBV6-2/TRBV6-3
J: TRBJ2-1
CDR3: ATWAGGPDNEQF

V: TRBV5-6
J: TRBJ1-3
CDR3: ASSLWDIPGNTIY

V: TRBV7-8
J: TRBJ1-3
CDR3: ASSWTLTATSGNTIY

V: TRBV7-2
J: TRBJ2-1
CDR3: ASSLAGTNEQF

V: TRBV7-7
J: TRBJ2-2
CDR3: ASSLALAGELF

V: TRBV9
J: TRBJ2-3
CDR3: ASSVGPTHADTQY

V: TRBV7-2
J: TRBJ2-5
CDR3: ASSSYEQETQY